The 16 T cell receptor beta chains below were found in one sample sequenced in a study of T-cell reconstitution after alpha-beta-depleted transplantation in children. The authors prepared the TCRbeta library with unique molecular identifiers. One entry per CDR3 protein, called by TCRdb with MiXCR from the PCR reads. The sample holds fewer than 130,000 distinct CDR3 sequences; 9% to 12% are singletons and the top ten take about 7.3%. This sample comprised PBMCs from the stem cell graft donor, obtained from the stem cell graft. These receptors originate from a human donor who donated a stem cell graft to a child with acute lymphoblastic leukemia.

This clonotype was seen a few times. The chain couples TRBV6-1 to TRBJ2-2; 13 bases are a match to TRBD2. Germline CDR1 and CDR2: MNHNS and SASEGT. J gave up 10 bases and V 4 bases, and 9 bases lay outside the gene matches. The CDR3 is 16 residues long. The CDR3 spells CASSGGTSGAGEELFF. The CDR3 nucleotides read TGTGCCAGCAGTGGCGGGACTAGCGGGGCCGGGGAGGAGCTGTTTTTT.

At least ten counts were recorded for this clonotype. The CDR3 nucleotides read TGCAGTGCTAGCCCTGTGACTAGCTACACAGATACGCAGTATTTT. It codes for CSASPVTSYTDTQYF. The chain is built from TRBV20-1 and TRBJ2-3; TRBD2 matches 7 bases. Germline CDR1 reads DFQATT; CDR2 reads SNEGSKA (reference sequence). This CDR3 comprises 15 residues. After removal of 3 bases from V and 2 bases from J, the junction contained 8 bases not matched to a gene.

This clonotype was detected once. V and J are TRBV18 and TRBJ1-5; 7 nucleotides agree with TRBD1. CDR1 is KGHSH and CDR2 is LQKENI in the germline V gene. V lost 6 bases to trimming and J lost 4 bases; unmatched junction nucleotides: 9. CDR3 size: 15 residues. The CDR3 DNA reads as TGTGCCAGCTCCCTAAGCGGGACAGAGAATCAGCCCCAGCATTTT. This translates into CASSLSGTENQPQHF. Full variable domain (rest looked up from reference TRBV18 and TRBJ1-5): NAGVMQNPRHLVRRRGQEARLRCSPMKGHSHVYWYRQLPEEGLKFMVYLQKENIIDESGMPKERFSAEFPKEGPSILRIQQVVRGDSAAYFCASSLSGTENQPQHFGDGTRLSIL.

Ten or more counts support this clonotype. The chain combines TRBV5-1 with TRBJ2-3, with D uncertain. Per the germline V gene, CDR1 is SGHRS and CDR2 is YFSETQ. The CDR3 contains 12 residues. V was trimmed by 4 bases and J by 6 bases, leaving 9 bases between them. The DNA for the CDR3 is TGCGCCAGCAGCGCAGACTGGGATACGCAGTATTTT. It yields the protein CASSADWDTQYF. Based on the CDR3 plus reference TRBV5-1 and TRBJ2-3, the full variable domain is KAGVTQTPRYLIKTRGQQVTLSCSPISGHRSVSWYQQTPGQGLQFLFEYFSETQRNKGNFPGRFSGRQFSNSRSEMNVSTLELGDSALYLCASSADWDTQYFGPGTRLTVL.

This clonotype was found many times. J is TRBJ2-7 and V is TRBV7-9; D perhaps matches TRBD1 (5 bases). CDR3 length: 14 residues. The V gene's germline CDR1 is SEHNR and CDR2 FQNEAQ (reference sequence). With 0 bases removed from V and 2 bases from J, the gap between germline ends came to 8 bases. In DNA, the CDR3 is TGTGCCAGCAGCTTAGCGTCACAGGCCTACGAGCAGTACTTC. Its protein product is CASSLASQAYEQYF.

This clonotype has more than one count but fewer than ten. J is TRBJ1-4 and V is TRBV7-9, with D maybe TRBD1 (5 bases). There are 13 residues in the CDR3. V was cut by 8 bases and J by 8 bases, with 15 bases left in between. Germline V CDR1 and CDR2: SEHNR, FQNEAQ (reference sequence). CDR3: CASEEDIEEKLFF. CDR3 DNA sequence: TGTGCCAGCGAAGAGGACATAGAGGAAAAACTGTTTTTT. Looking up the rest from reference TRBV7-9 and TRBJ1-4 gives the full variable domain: DTGVSQNPRHKITKRGQNVTFRCDPISEHNRLYWYRQTLGQGPEFLTYFQNEAQLEKSRLLSDRFSAERPKGSFSTLEIQRTEQGDSAMYLCASEEDIEEKLFFGSGTQLSVL.

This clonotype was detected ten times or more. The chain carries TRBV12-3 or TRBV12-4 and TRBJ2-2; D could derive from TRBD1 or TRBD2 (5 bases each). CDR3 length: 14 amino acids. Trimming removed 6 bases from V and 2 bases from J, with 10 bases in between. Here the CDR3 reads CASRLDRNTGELFF. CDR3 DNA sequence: TGTGCCAGCAGACTAGACAGAAACACCGGGGAGCTGTTTTTT.

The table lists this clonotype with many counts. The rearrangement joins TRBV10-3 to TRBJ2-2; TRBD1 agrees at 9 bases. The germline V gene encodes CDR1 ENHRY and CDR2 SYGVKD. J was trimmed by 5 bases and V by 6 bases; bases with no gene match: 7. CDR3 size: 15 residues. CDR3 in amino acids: CAISEGQGATGELFF. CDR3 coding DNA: TGTGCCATCAGCGAGGGACAGGGCGCGACCGGGGAGCTGTTTTTT.

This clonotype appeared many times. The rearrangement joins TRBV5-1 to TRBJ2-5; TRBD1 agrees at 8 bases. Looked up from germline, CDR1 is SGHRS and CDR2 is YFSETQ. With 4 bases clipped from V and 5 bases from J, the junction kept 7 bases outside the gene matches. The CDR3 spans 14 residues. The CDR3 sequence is CASSRDRPGETQYF. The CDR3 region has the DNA TGCGCCAGCAGCCGGGACAGGCCCGGGGAGACCCAGTACTTC.

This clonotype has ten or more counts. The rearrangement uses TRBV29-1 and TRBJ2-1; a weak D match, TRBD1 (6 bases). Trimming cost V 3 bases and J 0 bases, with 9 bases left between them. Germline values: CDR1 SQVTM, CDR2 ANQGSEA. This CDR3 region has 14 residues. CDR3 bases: TGCAGCGTTGAGGGGGCAAGCTCCTACAATGAGCAGTTCTTC. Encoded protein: CSVEGASSYNEQFF.

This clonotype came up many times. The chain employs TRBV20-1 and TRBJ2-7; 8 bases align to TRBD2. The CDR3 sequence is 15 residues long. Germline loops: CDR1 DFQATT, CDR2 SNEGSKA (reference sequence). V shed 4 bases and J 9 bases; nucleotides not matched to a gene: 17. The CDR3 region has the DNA TGCAGTGCTACCGGGACTAGGGGTATTAGTCGGGTGCAGTACTTC. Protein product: CSATGTRGISRVQYF.

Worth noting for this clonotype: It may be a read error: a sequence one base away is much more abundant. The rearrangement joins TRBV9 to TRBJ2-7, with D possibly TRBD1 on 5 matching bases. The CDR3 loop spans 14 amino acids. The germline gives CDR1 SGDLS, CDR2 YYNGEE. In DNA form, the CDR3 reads TGTGCCAGCACCTATTCGACAGATCACTCCGAGCAGTGCTTC. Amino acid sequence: CASTYSTDHSEQCF.

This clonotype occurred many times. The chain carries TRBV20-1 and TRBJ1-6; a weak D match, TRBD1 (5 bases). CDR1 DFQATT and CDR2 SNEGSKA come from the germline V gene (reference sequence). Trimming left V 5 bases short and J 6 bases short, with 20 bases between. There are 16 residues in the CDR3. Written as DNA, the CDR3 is TGCAGTGCTGGATTCGGCAGGGTGGGGTTTAATTCACCCCTCCACTTT. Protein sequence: CSAGFGRVGFNSPLHF.

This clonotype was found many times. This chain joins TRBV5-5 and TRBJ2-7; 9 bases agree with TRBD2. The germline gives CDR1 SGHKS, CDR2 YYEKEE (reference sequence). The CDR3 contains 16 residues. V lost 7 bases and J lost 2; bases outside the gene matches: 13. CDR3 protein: CASSRASGASPYEQYF. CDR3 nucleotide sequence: TGTGCCAGCTCGCGGGCTAGCGGGGCTTCTCCCTACGAGCAGTACTTC.

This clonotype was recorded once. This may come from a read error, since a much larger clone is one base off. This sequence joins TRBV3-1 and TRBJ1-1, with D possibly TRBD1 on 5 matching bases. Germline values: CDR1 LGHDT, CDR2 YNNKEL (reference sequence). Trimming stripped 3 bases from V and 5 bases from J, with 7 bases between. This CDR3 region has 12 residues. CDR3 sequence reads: CASSQGLTEAFF. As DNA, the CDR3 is TGTGCCAGCAGCCAGGGGCTTACTGAAGCTTTCTTT.

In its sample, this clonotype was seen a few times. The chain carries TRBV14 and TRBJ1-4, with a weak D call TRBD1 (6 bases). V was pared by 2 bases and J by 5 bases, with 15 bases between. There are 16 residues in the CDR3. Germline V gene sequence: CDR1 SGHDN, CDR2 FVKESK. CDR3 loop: CASSQWAGDGNEKLFF. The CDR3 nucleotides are TGTGCCAGCAGCCAATGGGCAGGGGACGGGAATGAAAAACTGTTTTTT.